Sequencing of this TCR beta chain was carried out in a study of T-cell reconstitution after alpha-beta-depleted transplantation in children. With V trimmed by 0 bases and J by 2 bases, 6 bases remained unmatched. Germline assignment: CDR1 SGHRS and CDR2 YFSETQ. This CDR3 contains 18 residues. Unique molecular identifiers were incorporated when the TCRbeta library was constructed. TCRdb recomputed calls from the PCR reads with MiXCR, one row per CDR3 protein. The data hold 750,000 to 950,000 distinct CDR3 sequences, with around 17% observed a single time. This clonotype was seen ten or more times. Its antigen remains unknown. Study results and limitations: Some patients showed high day-60 TCRbeta diversity, which derived from surviving recipient T cells and thymic progenitors. Reportedly, alpha-beta T cells present about two months post-transplant originated from several hundred expanded clones of graft origin. One year after transplant, T-cell counts and diversity came mostly from newly produced T cells.

The sequencing here drew on PBMCs, mostly from graft donor cells, taken 360 days after TCRalphabeta/CD19-depleted stem cell transplant. The TCR originated in a male patient aged 5 to 17 who had a stem cell transplant for acute lymphoblastic leukemia, so the T cells may come from the graft donor. The V call is TRBV5-1, the J call TRBJ2-7, with 15 nucleotides matching TRBD2. In DNA, the CDR3 is TGCGCCAGCAGCTTGGGAAGGACTAGCGGGAGGGACCCCTACGAGCAGTACTTC. Amino acid sequence: CASSLGRTSGRDPYEQYF.